This note documents a single T cell receptor beta chain sequence. The antigen remains unidentified. V gave up 4 bases and J gave up 6 bases, with 6 bases separating them. Germline V gene data show CDR1 as SEHNR and CDR2 as FQNEAQ (reference sequence). This CDR3 has 12 residues. This entry comes from a study of identical twins. Study results and limitations: A lower insertion count was a feature of abundant cord blood beta clonotypes, with no such feature in memory repertoires.

Healthy Caucasians alone served as donors. From the 5' RACE reads, TCRdb called clonotypes with MiXCR, one entry per CDR3 protein. The sample carries fewer than 800,000 distinct CDR3 sequences, 7.1% recorded once. The same sample was also studied in work on yellow fever vaccine responses in identical twins.

The material sequenced was PBMCs. The source of this sequence is a woman under 30 in good health. The chain uses TRBV7-9 and TRBJ2-2; D is unresolved. DNA of the CDR3: TGTGCCAGCAGCTGGAGCGCCGGGGAGCTGTTTTTT. It encodes CASSWSAGELFF.